This TCR beta chain was recorded in a study of PD-1 blockade in mismatch repair-deficient tumors (TCRdb year 2017). For the study in its entirety: Between late 2013 and late 2016, approximately 90 consecutive patients with around twelve mismatch repair-deficient cancer types, all previously treated and progressing, were enrolled in the trial. Tumor-associated T cell clones were tracked in the peripheral blood of patients responding to PD-1 blockade by deep sequencing of TCR CDR3 regions.

Mismatch repair deficiency was established in every enrolled patient by polymerase chain reaction or immunohistochemistry. TCR sequencing was performed for a few patients who responded to pembrolizumab therapy. In the phase II trial, pembrolizumab PD-1 blockade was tested prospectively in advanced mismatch repair-deficient cancers, no matter which tissue of origin the cancers came from. Serial peripheral blood T cell samples were collected before and at multiple times after starting PD-1 blockade. Blood sampling times were reported as weeks after the first pembrolizumab dose. On this clone: Its recognized antigen is unknown. There are no base qualities to consult, and no much larger clone falls within one base.

Library construction relied on the immunoSEQ multiplex PCR assay. TCRdb limited this immuneACCESS table to in-frame rearrangements with V and J called. A share of clones is missing; checked studies link under half to unresolved V genes, and the rest is unexplained. The sample profile shows some 110,000 clones; about 83% of them were found once. The top ten hold around 4.7% of the sample. Study-wide conclusions, independent of this receptor: After pembrolizumab, tumor-resident clones, which were often undetectable in blood before treatment, expanded rapidly and then contracted, generally ahead of radiologic responses.

The CDR1 and CDR2 encoded by the germline V gene (reference sequence) are SEHNR and FQNEAQ. The V end gives up 5 bases and the J end 4 bases, leaving 4 bases in the junction not matched to a gene. The CDR3, cysteine through phenylalanine, is 13 amino acids long. Only the CDR3 part of the read is kept: 39 bases, read in frame from the first base. Material: peripheral blood, obtained 60 to 65 weeks after starting pembrolizumab. The V and J segments used are TRBV7-9 and TRBJ1-1; TRBD1 fits 7 bases in the junction. The receptor was derived from an adult with mismatch repair-deficient cancer. The DNA sequence is as follows: TGTGCCAGCAGCGCTCAGGGGGGCACTGAAGCTTTCTTT. Translation gives CASSAQGGTEAFF.